The 27 T cell receptor beta chains in this list originate from one sample, sequenced in a study of T cell responses to AZD1222 COVID-19 vaccine. Measured with immunoSEQ multiplex PCR; TCRdb has only the in-frame clones, and not every one. The table has around 100,000 clones, roughly 87% seen once. The specimen was peripheral blood, collected on day 0 of AZD1222 vaccination. The receptors derive from an adult in good health.

About this clone: The sample contains more than one DNA sequence encoding this CDR3. This sequence joins TRBV7-9 and TRBJ1-2; D is undetermined. The V and J ends lost 1 base and 1 base respectively, with 4 bases between them. CDR3 length: 13 residues. CDR1 is SEHNR, CDR2 FQNEAQ, per germline (reference sequence). The CDR3 loop reads CASSLGGNYGYTF. The CDR3 region has the DNA TGTGCCAGCAGCTTAGGGGGTAACTATGGCTACACCTTC.

The J gene is TRBJ2-2, the V gene TRBV5-1; 10 bases line up with TRBD2. With V trimmed by 4 bases and J by 3 bases, 3 bases remained unmatched. The germline gives CDR1 SGHRS, CDR2 YFSETQ. The CDR3 sequence is 15 residues long. Written as DNA, the CDR3 is TGCGCCAGCAGCCTCGGACTAGCGGACACCGGGGAGCTGTTTTTT. Its translation: CASSLGLADTGELFF. Drawing the rest from reference TRBV5-1 and TRBJ2-2, the complete variable domain is KAGVTQTPRYLIKTRGQQVTLSCSPISGHRSVSWYQQTPGQGLQFLFEYFSETQRNKGNFPGRFSGRQFSNSRSEMNVSTLELGDSALYLCASSLGLADTGELFFGEGSRLTVL.

The rearrangement joins TRBV27 to TRBJ1-2; the D gene is possibly TRBD1 (5 bases). CDR3 length equals 15 residues. Germline V CDR1 and CDR2: MNHEY, SMNVEV (reference sequence). The ends were cut back, 2 bases at V and 6 bases at J, with 16 bases in the middle. CDR3 nucleotide sequence: TGTGCCAGCAGTTTACGCCGGACATCATTGGATGGCTACACCTTC. It translates to CASSLRRTSLDGYTF.

The chain combines TRBV27 with TRBJ2-3; 10 bases map to TRBD1. The CDR3 contains 14 residues. CDR1 and CDR2 (germline): MNHEY, SMNVEV (reference sequence). V shed 5 bases, J shed 5 bases, and the junction held 4 bases outside the gene matches. For the CDR3, the DNA is TGTGCCAGCAGTCCCGGGACAGGGGAAGATACGCAGTATTTT. This translates into CASSPGTGEDTQYF.

This clone was recorded only once. This chain links TRBV7-2 with TRBJ1-2; D remains unclear. Trimming took off 1 base at V and 6 bases at J, with 15 bases between the two ends. Germline values: CDR1 SGHTA, CDR2 FQGNSA. The CDR3 length is 15 residues. The CDR3 nucleotides read TGTGCCAGCAGCTTAGTGGGCAGTTATGGGAATGGCTACACCTTC. The encoded protein is CASSLVGSYGNGYTF.

The CDR3 nucleotides are TGTGCCAGCAGCCAGGGGGGGGCTAATGGCTACACCTTC. Residues: CASSQGGANGYTF. The V and J genes are TRBV3-1 (or the pseudogene TRBV3-2) and TRBJ1-2; possibly TRBD1 for D (6 bases). Germline CDR1 reads LGHDT; CDR2 reads YNNKEL (reference sequence). The length of the CDR3 is 13 residues. Trimming took off 3 bases at V and 6 bases at J, with 11 bases between the two ends.

The gene calls are TRBV2 and TRBJ2-3; D possibly matches TRBD1 or TRBD2 (5 bases each). The V gene's germline CDR1 is SNHLY and CDR2 FYNNEI. The CDR3 covers 14 residues. Trimming cost V 3 bases and J 4 bases, with 11 bases left between them. CDR3 coding DNA: TGTGCCAGCAGTGACATCGGGACGGCAGATACGCAGTATTTT. Translated, it gives CASSDIGTADTQYF. Complete variable domain (other parts from reference TRBV2 and TRBJ2-3): EPEVTQTPSHQVTQMGQEVILRCVPISNHLYFYWYRQILGQKVEFLVSFYNNEISEKSEIFDDQFSVERPDGSNFTLKIRSTKLEDSAMYFCASSDIGTADTQYFGPGTRLTVL.

In this sample, this clone turned up a few times. The chain carries TRBV6-5 and TRBJ1-6; D unclear. The germline V gene has CDR1 MNHEY and CDR2 SVGAGI. The CDR3 has 12 residues. V shed 4 bases and J shed 13 bases, with 11 bases lying between them. The CDR3 spells CASSLTLGPLHF. CDR3 DNA sequence: TGTGCCAGCAGTTTAACATTAGGCCCCCTCCACTTT.

The chain couples TRBV19 to TRBJ1-5; D is perhaps TRBD1 (5 bases). Germline CDR1 and CDR2: LNHDA and SQIVND (reference sequence). Trimming pared 6 bases from V and 2 bases from J, leaving 17 bases between. The CDR3 contains 16 residues. The CDR3 DNA sequence: TGTGCCAGTAGCCGAGAGGGGATCTTCGGCAATCAGCCCCAGCATTTT. Its translation is CASSREGIFGNQPQHF. Full variable domain (remainder filled in from reference TRBV19 and TRBJ1-5): DGGITQSPKYLFRKEGQNVTLSCEQNLNHDAMYWYRQDPGQGLRLIYYSQIVNDFQKGDIAEGYSVSREKKESFPLTVTSAQKNPTAFYLCASSREGIFGNQPQHFGDGTRLSIL.

The chain recombines TRBV28 with TRBJ2-7; possibly TRBD2 for D (6 bases). The germline V gene encodes CDR1 MDHEN and CDR2 SYDVKM. The CDR3 extends over 14 amino acids. The V gene lost 6 bases and the J gene lost 2 bases, with 14 bases spanning the gap. The CDR3 coding sequence is TGTGCCAGCAGCGGGACTTCAAACACCTACGAGCAGTACTTC. Translating it yields CASSGTSNTYEQYF. The variable domain in full, completed from reference TRBV28 and TRBJ2-7, reads DVKVTQSSRYLVKRTGEKVFLECVQDMDHENMFWYRQDPGLGLRLIYFSYDVKMKEKGDIPEGYSVSREKKERFSLILESASTNQTSMYLCASSGTSNTYEQYFGPGTRLTVT.

CDR3 in amino acids: CASSSGGEAFF. CDR3 in DNA: TGTGCCAGCAGTTCGGGGGGGGAAGCTTTCTTT. This chain connects TRBV28 to TRBJ1-1; D perhaps matches TRBD1 (5 bases). The CDR3 length is 11 residues. Trimming shortened V by 4 bases and J by 8 bases, and 8 bases separated the two germline ends. The germline V gene has CDR1 MDHEN and CDR2 SYDVKM. The whole variable domain, remainder taken from reference TRBV28 and TRBJ1-1, is DVKVTQSSRYLVKRTGEKVFLECVQDMDHENMFWYRQDPGLGLRLIYFSYDVKMKEKGDIPEGYSVSREKKERFSLILESASTNQTSMYLCASSSGGEAFFGQGTRLTVV.

A note on this clone: No conserved phenylalanine or tryptophan is present at the end of the CDR3, so a read error is the likely explanation. The limits of the CDR3 on the DNA are not certain, so only TCRdb's listed CDR3 is given. The chain recombines TRBV14 with TRBJ1-4. The CDR3 numbers 11 amino acids, ends counted. Germline assignment: CDR1 SGHDN and CDR2 FVKESK. This CDR3 is CASSPPRGPFL.

The rearrangement joins TRBV6-6 to TRBJ1-4; weak D call: TRBD1 (6 bases). Germline assignment: CDR1 MNHNY and CDR2 SVGAGI (reference sequence). The CDR3 runs 15 residues. V was pared by 7 bases and J by 0 bases, with 12 bases between. CDR3 DNA sequence: TGTGCCAGCACCTGGACAGACGCAACTAATGAAAAACTGTTTTTT. It codes for CASTWTDATNEKLFF.

The chain uses TRBV25-1 and TRBJ2-6; D is undetermined. The ends were cut back, 5 bases at V and 0 bases at J, with 8 bases in the middle. The germline V gene has CDR1 MGHDK and CDR2 SYGVNS. CDR3 length: 15 residues. The CDR3 loop reads CASSPGNSGANVLTF. CDR3 sequence (DNA): TGTGCCAGCAGTCCAGGCAACTCTGGGGCCAACGTCCTGACTTTC.

This clone was recorded only once. The chain combines TRBV4-1 with TRBJ2-7; TRBD2 agrees at 11 bases. The CDR3 is made up of 16 amino acids. Germline V gene lookup returns CDR1 MGHRA and CDR2 YSYEKL. The V gene end was trimmed by 0 bases and the J gene end by 3 bases; junction bases not matched to a gene: 4. CDR3 coding DNA: TGCGCCAGCAGCCAAGATGAGCTAGCGGGAGGCTACGAGCAGTACTTC. Translation gives CASSQDELAGGYEQYF.

The chain carries TRBV19 and TRBJ1-5, with 7 nucleotides matching TRBD1. The V and J ends lost 3 bases and 2 bases, in that order; junction bases with no gene match: 7. The CDR3 loop spans 16 amino acids. Germline CDR1 reads LNHDA; CDR2 reads SQIVND (reference sequence). The CDR3 sequence: CASSINPGQRNQPQHF. The CDR3 DNA reads as TGTGCCAGTAGTATCAACCCGGGACAGCGCAATCAGCCCCAGCATTTT.

This clone was seen more than once but under ten times. The J gene is TRBJ1-2, the V gene TRBV6-5, with TRBD1 identical over 8 bases. The CDR3 runs to 14 residues. Germline V gives CDR1 MNHEY, CDR2 SVGAGI. Trimming took 8 bases from V and 8 from J; bases not matched to a gene: 13. The CDR3 spells CASLPSGGEGGYTF. CDR3 DNA: TGTGCCAGCCTCCCGTCAGGGGGCGAAGGAGGCTACACCTTC.

The genes are TRBV7-3 and TRBJ2-3; no definite D call. V lost 2 bases, J lost 1 base, and 7 bases lay in between. The CDR3 is made up of 14 amino acids. CDR1 SGHTA and CDR2 FQGTGA come from the germline V gene. Written as DNA, the CDR3 is TGTGCCAGCAGCTTATTTGGGGGCACAGATACGCAGTATTTT. Translating it yields CASSLFGGTDTQYF. The entire variable domain, with the rest obtained from reference TRBV7-3 and TRBJ2-3, is as follows: GAGVSQTPSNKVTEKGKYVELRCDPISGHTALYWYRQSLGQGPEFLIYFQGTGAADDSGLPNDRFFAVRPEGSVSTLKIQRTERGDSAVYLCASSLFGGTDTQYFGPGTRLTVL.

This clone appeared once. The chain links TRBV15 to TRBJ2-1; D gene ambiguous. Germline-derived CDR1 and CDR2 are LNHNV and YYDKDF (reference sequence). Trimming pared 1 base from V and 0 bases from J, leaving 7 bases between. The CDR3 contains 15 residues. CDR3 DNA: TGTGCCACCAGCAGAGTGGGTCGCTCCTACAATGAGCAGTTCTTC. Protein product: CATSRVGRSYNEQFF.

The chain carries TRBV7-2 and TRBJ2-1; TRBD2 matches 8 bases. Per the germline V gene, CDR1 is SGHTA and CDR2 is FQGNSA. The CDR3 sequence is 14 residues long. With 1 base clipped from V and 10 bases from J, the junction kept 6 bases outside the gene matches. The CDR3 coding sequence is TGTGCCAGCAGCTTAGAGGCGGGGGGTGTGGAGCAGTTCTTC. It yields the protein CASSLEAGGVEQFF. Complete variable domain (other parts from reference TRBV7-2 and TRBJ2-1): GAGVSQSPSNKVTEKGKDVELRCDPISGHTALYWYRQSLGQGLEFLIYFQGNSAPDKSGLPSDRFSAERTGGSVSTLTIQRTQQEDSAVYLCASSLEAGGVEQFFGPGTRLTVL.

V gene TRBV3-1 (or the pseudogene TRBV3-2) combines with J gene TRBJ2-7; D is perhaps TRBD1 (6 bases). The CDR3 has 15 residues. V was cut by 2 bases and J by 4 bases, with 15 bases left in between. Germline values: CDR1 LGHDT, CDR2 YNNKEL (reference sequence). The CDR3 region is CASSQIETGIYEQYF. The CDR3 DNA sequence: TGTGCCAGCAGCCAAATTGAGACAGGTATTTACGAGCAGTACTTC.

This chain links TRBV2 with TRBJ1-2, with D uncertain. The germline CDR1 and CDR2 sequences are SNHLY and FYNNEI. CDR3 length: 13 amino acids. The germline V and J ends were trimmed by 2 bases and 4 bases, with 8 bases remaining between them. CDR3 residues: CASSESLGYGYTF. In DNA form, the CDR3 reads TGTGCCAGCAGTGAATCCTTGGGCTATGGCTACACCTTC. Full variable domain (rest looked up from reference TRBV2 and TRBJ1-2): EPEVTQTPSHQVTQMGQEVILRCVPISNHLYFYWYRQILGQKVEFLVSFYNNEISEKSEIFDDQFSVERPDGSNFTLKIRSTKLEDSAMYFCASSESLGYGYTFGSGTRLTVV.

This clone was recorded at least ten times. The gene calls are TRBV19 and TRBJ1-5; tentatively, D is TRBD1 (5 bases). Trimming took off 0 bases at V and 2 bases at J, with 11 bases between the two ends. The CDR3 sequence is 16 residues long. Per the germline V gene, CDR1 is LNHDA and CDR2 is SQIVND (reference sequence). CDR3 DNA sequence: TGTGCCAGTAGTATAGAACGGGGGTTGGGCAATCAGCCCCAGCATTTT. It yields the protein CASSIERGLGNQPQHF.

The chain links TRBV3-1 (or the pseudogene TRBV3-2) to TRBJ2-7; D call uncertain. The CDR3 consists of 12 residues. Trimming cost V 1 base and J 4 bases, with 5 bases left between them. The germline gives CDR1 LGHDT, CDR2 YNNKEL (reference sequence). The CDR3 sequence is CASSQGGYEQYF. CDR3 DNA sequence: TGTGCCAGCAGCCAAGGGGGTTACGAGCAGTACTTC.

The chain joins TRBV11-1 to TRBJ1-1; TRBD1 is a possible D gene (6 bases). The ends were cut back, 10 bases at V and 2 bases at J, with 20 bases in the middle. CDR1 is SGHAT and CDR2 is FQDESV in the germline V gene (reference sequence). This CDR3 has 15 amino acids. CDR3 residues: CATTRGEATNTEAFF. The CDR3 nucleotides are TGTGCCACAACAAGGGGGGAGGCCACAAACACTGAAGCTTTCTTT.

This chain joins TRBV27 and TRBJ2-2, with D perhaps TRBD1 (5 bases). The V end lost 5 bases, the J end lost 4 bases, and 11 bases lay between the germline ends. The CDR3 sequence is 14 residues long. In germline, CDR1 is MNHEY, CDR2 SMNVEV (reference sequence). The CDR3 bases are TGTGCCAGCAGTATAAGGGGCTTCACCGGGGAGCTGTTTTTT. This codes for CASSIRGFTGELFF.

This rearrangement joins TRBV11-2 to TRBJ2-7; TRBD1 matches 9 bases. Losses at the gene ends were 5 bases for V and 1 base for J; bases not matched to a gene: 9. Germline V gene data show CDR1 as SGHAT and CDR2 as FQNNGV. This CDR3 is 16 amino acids long. The CDR3 sequence: CASSASGQGRSYEQYF. In DNA, the CDR3 is TGTGCCAGCAGCGCCTCGGGACAGGGCCGATCCTACGAGCAGTACTTC.